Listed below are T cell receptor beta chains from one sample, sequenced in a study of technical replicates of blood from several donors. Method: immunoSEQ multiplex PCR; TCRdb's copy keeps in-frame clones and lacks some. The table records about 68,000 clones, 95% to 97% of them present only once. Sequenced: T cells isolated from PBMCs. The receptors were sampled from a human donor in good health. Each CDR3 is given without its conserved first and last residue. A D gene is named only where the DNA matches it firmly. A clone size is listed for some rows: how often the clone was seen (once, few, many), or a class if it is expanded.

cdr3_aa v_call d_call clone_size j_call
ASSLDSPGFNTEAF TRBV11-2 . . TRBJ1-1
ASSLLSQGITDTQY TRBV4-2 . . TRBJ2-3
ASSLEAGNYGYT TRBV5-1 . . TRBJ1-2
ASSLTGAYNQPQH TRBV5-1 . . TRBJ1-5
ASSPGGVDPYNEQF TRBV19 TRBD2 once TRBJ2-1
ASSLSLAGYEQY TRBV28 TRBD2 . TRBJ2-7
ASSQRLAGNEQF TRBV4-1 TRBD2 . TRBJ2-1
ASSQGTDYGYT TRBV11-2 TRBD1 . TRBJ1-2
ASSWVGASTEAF TRBV27 . . TRBJ1-1
ASSLGPGFNEKLF TRBV13 . . TRBJ1-4
ASTHYNEQF TRBV6-6 . . TRBJ2-1
ASRGESYEQY TRBV7-9 . . TRBJ2-7
ASSDLGGYEQY TRBV25-1 . . TRBJ2-7
ASDRLAGTDTQY TRBV11-2 TRBD2 . TRBJ2-3
ASSGPTKTYEQY TRBV6-1 . . TRBJ2-7
ASSYAQGMNTEAF TRBV6-5 . . TRBJ1-1
ASSPGEGAKNTEAF TRBV18 TRBD1 . TRBJ1-1
ASRDPSDEQY TRBV28 . . TRBJ2-7
AWSGSGSYHEQY TRBV30 TRBD2 . TRBJ2-7
ASSLSSGRWSSTDTQY TRBV5-6 TRBD2 . TRBJ2-3
ASSLGTGGGGYT TRBV5-4 TRBD1 . TRBJ1-2
ASSVRDRNQPQH TRBV19 TRBD1 . TRBJ1-5
ASSGDSSYEQY TRBV5-1 TRBD1 . TRBJ2-7
ASSYSTTMNTGELF TRBV6-5 . . TRBJ2-2
AWSPTPGRAGYT TRBV30 . . TRBJ1-2
SAMFSRTYEQY TRBV29-1 . . TRBJ2-7
ASRDFNEQF TRBV7-9 . . TRBJ2-1
ASSLAGGISTDTQY TRBV7-6 . . TRBJ2-3
ASSYSKTQDEQF TRBV6-5 . . TRBJ2-1
ASSYGQPTEAF TRBV6-5 . . TRBJ1-1
ASSVGTRTGKGDTEAF TRBV9 . . TRBJ1-1
ASSLGTGPEAF TRBV28 . . TRBJ1-1
ASSGTGGNTEAF TRBV28 TRBD1 once TRBJ1-1
ASSLTGRNYEQY TRBV28 TRBD1 . TRBJ2-7
ASSLAGTGRAF TRBV2 TRBD1 few TRBJ1-1
ASSLDWTANEKLF TRBV5-1 . . TRBJ1-4
ASSPRDRDTGELF TRBV4-1 TRBD1 . TRBJ2-2
ASSFTGGSGFDYGYT TRBV7-2 TRBD1 . TRBJ1-2
ASSTTGDTYEQY TRBV19 TRBD1 . TRBJ2-7
ASSMGGLQPQH TRBV19 . . TRBJ1-5